The T cell receptor (beta chain) described here comes from a study of blood T cell repertoires in COVID-19. Study in general: Samples representing acute and convalescent COVID-19 were sourced from the United States, Italy and Spain.

This CDR3 is built from 16 residues. Germline values: CDR1 GTSNPN, CDR2 SVGIG (reference sequence). Trimming cost V 3 bases and J 5 bases; bases outside gene matches: 11. Seattle patients were enrolled during active infection and followed longitudinally. Repertoires were generated with immunoSEQ multiplex PCR, while TCRdb's copy carries only in-frame clones and drops some. The sample shows under 300,000 clones, around 87% of them seen only once. This receptor was taken from a woman aged 60-75 years with COVID-19, enrolled during active disease. Sequenced material: peripheral blood. The chain couples TRBV30 to TRBJ1-2; 11 positions match TRBD1. The CDR3 here is CAWSFTGTGGGYGYTF. The DNA for the CDR3 is TGTGCCTGGAGCTTCACCGGGACAGGGGGAGGGTATGGCTACACCTTC.